Listed below are T cell receptor beta chains from one sample, sequenced in a study of shared clonotypes between healthy human individuals. Repertoires were generated with immunoSEQ multiplex PCR, while TCRdb's copy carries only in-frame clones and drops some. Of roughly 1,000,000 clones listed, 70% to 80% are singletons. Sequenced material: memory CD4+ T cells from PBMCs. The receptors derive from a man between 18 and 35 years old in good health. Some clones in this sample may be carry-over from other donors' samples. Each CDR3 is given with its conserved first and last residue. D genes are given only for firm matches. Some rows mark clone size as missing; the rest say once, few, many or name a class of expanded clone.

abundance	d_gene	v_gene	j_gene	CDR3nt	CDR3aa
-	-	TRBV10-3	TRBJ2-7	TGTGCCATCAGTGAAACTAGGTACGAGCAGTACTTC	CAISETRYEQYF
few	TRBD1	TRBV27	TRBJ2-5	TGTGCCAGCAGCTACTGGGGACAGCAAGAGACCCAGTACTTC	CASSYWGQQETQYF
-	-	TRBV6-6	TRBJ2-1	TGTGCCAGCACAAGCGACTCCTACAATGAGCAGTTCTTC	CASTSDSYNEQFF
-	-	TRBV4-1	TRBJ1-3	TGCGCCAGCAGCCAGGATCCGGGACTCAGCTCTGGAAACACCATATATTTT	CASSQDPGLSSGNTIYF
-	TRBD2	TRBV2	TRBJ2-5	TGTGCCAGCAGTCCCTTTAGCGGGGGAGAGACCCAGTACTTC	CASSPFSGGETQYF
-	TRBD2	TRBV7-9	TRBJ2-1	TGTGCCAGCAGCTTAGCAGCGGGGTCTGAAAATGAGCAGTTCTTC	CASSLAAGSENEQFF
-	TRBD1	TRBV29-1	TRBJ1-1	TGCAGCGTTGCAGGGGGAGAGATTTTGTTTAACACTGAAGCTTTCTTT	CSVAGGEILFNTEAFF
-	-	TRBV28	TRBJ2-6	TGTGCCAGCAGCGGAGGGTGGCTCAACGTCCTGACTTTC	CASSGGWLNVLTF
many	TRBD1	TRBV27	TRBJ2-7	TGTGCCAGCAGTTTATTCGGGACAGGGGGCGCTGAGCAGTACTTC	CASSLFGTGGAEQYF
-	-	TRBV10-3	TRBJ1-3	TGTGCCATCAGAGAGACCGCCGCGGGAAACACCATATATTTT	CAIRETAAGNTIYF
-	-	TRBV7-3	TRBJ2-6	TGTGCCAGCAGCTTACAGGGGACAACTGGGGCCAACGTCCTGACTTTC	CASSLQGTTGANVLTF
few	-	TRBV5-1	TRBJ2-7	TGCGCCAGCAGCCTGGACTACCCTCCCTACGAGCAGTACTTC	CASSLDYPPYEQYF
-	-	TRBV18	TRBJ2-7	TGTGCCAGCTCACCCCGGCCAGACTTTTCCTACGAGCAGTACTTC	CASSPRPDFSYEQYF
-	TRBD1	TRBV28	TRBJ1-5	TGTGCCAGCCCTCTCCTAGCACCGGGACAGGGGAAACAGCCCCAGCATTTT	CASPLLAPGQGKQPQHF
many	-	TRBV7-8	TRBJ2-5	TGTGCCAGCTTGGACGCCCGGAGTTCAGAGACCCAGTACTTC	CASLDARSSETQYF
-	-	TRBV28	TRBJ2-3	TGTGCCAGCAGAGGCCGGGAGCCCCAGGGTACAGATACGCAGTATTTT	CASRGREPQGTDTQYF
-	TRBD1	TRBV10-3	TRBJ2-5	TGTGCCATCAGTGACCAGTGGACAGGTGGAACCCAGTACTTC	CAISDQWTGGTQYF
-	TRBD2	TRBV28	TRBJ2-7	TGTGCCAGCAGTCGGACAGGACTAGCGGGAGTAGAAAGGGAGTACTTC	CASSRTGLAGVEREYF
-	-	TRBV18	TRBJ1-2	TGTGCCAGCTCCCCGACTTGGGGGAATGGCTACACCTTC	CASSPTWGNGYTF
-	-	TRBV11-2	TRBJ2-1	TGTGCCAGCAGCTCCGCTCCTCCCGACGTGAGGCAGTTCTTC	CASSSAPPDVRQFF
few	TRBD1	TRBV6-1	TRBJ1-2	TGTGCCAGCAACCAGGCGTGGGGACAGTTATATGGCTACACCTTC	CASNQAWGQLYGYTF
few	TRBD2	TRBV19	TRBJ2-3	TGTGCCACCCAAGAGCGGGGTCCTAGCACAGATACGCAGTATTTT	CATQERGPSTDTQYF
few	TRBD2	TRBV7-2	TRBJ2-7	TGTGCCAGCAGCCCCCTGGGGCTAGCGGGAGGGGGCGAGCAGTACTTC	CASSPLGLAGGGEQYF
-	TRBD2	TRBV7-2	TRBJ2-3	TGTGCCAGCAGCTTTGACGGGAGGGCCACAGATACGCAGTATTTT	CASSFDGRATDTQYF
-	-	TRBV30	TRBJ1-1	TGTGCCTGGGTCAACCGACGGCAGACTGAAGCTTTCTTT	CAWVNRRQTEAFF
-	-	TRBV2	TRBJ1-5	TGTGCCAGCAGTGAAAACCCAGCAGGCTCTAGCAATCAGCCCCAGCATTTT	CASSENPAGSSNQPQHF
-	-	TRBV7-3	TRBJ2-7	TGTGCCAGCGCGGTCCCTCCGGGGGACGACCGTTACTACGAGCAGTACTTC	CASAVPPGDDRYYEQYF
-	-	TRBV5-1	TRBJ2-7	TGCGCCAGCAGCTTGAACAGGGCCCCCTACGAGCAGTACTTC	CASSLNRAPYEQYF
-	-	TRBV6-5	TRBJ1-2	TGTGCCAGCAGCGACAGAATGAGTGGCTACACCTTC	CASSDRMSGYTF
-	TRBD2	TRBV6-5	TRBJ2-1	TGTGCCAGCAGTTACTCGGGGACTAGCGGGAGCAATGAGCAGTTCTTC	CASSYSGTSGSNEQFF